This TCR beta chain emerged from a study of T-cell reconstitution after alpha-beta-depleted transplantation in children. Study results and caveats: Hyperexpanded clones declined; after one year, newly produced T cells mostly supplied diversity.

A TCRbeta library incorporating unique molecular identifiers was prepared. TCRdb re-derived calls from the PCR reads in MiXCR, one entry per CDR3 protein. This table holds about 980,000 distinct CDR3 sequences, around 30% found once. Of note for this clonotype: Its antigen is currently unknown.

The length of the CDR3 is 15 residues. Germline V gene sequence: CDR1 LGHDT, CDR2 YNNKEL (reference sequence). V dropped 4 bases and J dropped 5 bases, with 17 bases sitting between them. Sequenced here: PBMCs, mostly from graft donor cells, sampled 360 days after TCRalphabeta/CD19-depleted stem cell transplant. This chain uses TRBV3-1 with TRBJ2-5, with D perhaps TRBD2 (5 bases). The clonotype comes from a boy younger than two who had a stem cell transplant for SCID, so the T cells may come from the graft donor. The CDR3 coding sequence is TGTGCCAGCAGCCCATTCACCACTAGAAAGGAGACCCAGTACTTC. Protein sequence: CASSPFTTRKETQYF.